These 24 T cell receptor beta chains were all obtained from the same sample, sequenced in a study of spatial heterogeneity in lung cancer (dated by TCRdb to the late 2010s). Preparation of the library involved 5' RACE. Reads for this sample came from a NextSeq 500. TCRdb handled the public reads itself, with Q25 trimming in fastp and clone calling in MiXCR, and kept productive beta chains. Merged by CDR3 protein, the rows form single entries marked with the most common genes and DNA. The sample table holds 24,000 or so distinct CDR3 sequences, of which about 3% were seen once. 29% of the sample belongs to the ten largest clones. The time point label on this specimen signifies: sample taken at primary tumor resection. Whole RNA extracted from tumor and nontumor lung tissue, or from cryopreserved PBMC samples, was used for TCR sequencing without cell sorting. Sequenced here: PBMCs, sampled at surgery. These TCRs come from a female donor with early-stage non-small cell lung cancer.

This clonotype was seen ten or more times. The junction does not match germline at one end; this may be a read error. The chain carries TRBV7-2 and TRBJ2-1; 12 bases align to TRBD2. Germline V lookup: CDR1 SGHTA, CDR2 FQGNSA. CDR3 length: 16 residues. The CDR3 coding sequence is TGTGCCAGCAGCCTAGCGGGAGGGATCTCCTACAATGAGCAGTTCTTC. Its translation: CASSLAGGISYNEQFF. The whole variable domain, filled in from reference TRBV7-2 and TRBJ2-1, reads GAGVSQSPSNKVTEKGKDVELRCDPISGHTALYWYRQSLGQGLEFLIYFQGNSAPDKSGLPSDRFSAERTGGSVSTLTIQRTQQEDSAVYLCASSLAGGISYNEQFFGPGTRLTVL.

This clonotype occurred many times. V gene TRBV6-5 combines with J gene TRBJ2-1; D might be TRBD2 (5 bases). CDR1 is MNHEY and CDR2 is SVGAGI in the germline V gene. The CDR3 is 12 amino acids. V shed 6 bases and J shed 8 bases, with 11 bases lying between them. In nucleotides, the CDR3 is TGTGCCAGCAGCTATGGGAGCGATGAGCAGTTCTTC. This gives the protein CASSYGSDEQFF.

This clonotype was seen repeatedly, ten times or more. The CDR3 coding sequence is TGTGCCATCAGTGAGTCGAAATTCAGGGAAGGTGTTACTGAAGCTTTCTTT. This sequence encodes CAISESKFREGVTEAFF. The chain combines TRBV10-3 with TRBJ1-1, with D perhaps TRBD1 (5 bases). This CDR3 has 17 residues. Germline CDR1 reads ENHRY; CDR2 reads SYGVKD. V was pared by 0 bases and J by 5 bases, with 19 bases between.

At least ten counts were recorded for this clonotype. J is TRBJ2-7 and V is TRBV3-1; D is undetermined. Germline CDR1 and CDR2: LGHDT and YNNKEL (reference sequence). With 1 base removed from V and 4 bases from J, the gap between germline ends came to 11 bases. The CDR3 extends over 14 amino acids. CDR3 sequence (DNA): TGTGCCAGCAGCCAAGGGCCCCGGTCATACGAGCAGTACTTC. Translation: CASSQGPRSYEQYF.

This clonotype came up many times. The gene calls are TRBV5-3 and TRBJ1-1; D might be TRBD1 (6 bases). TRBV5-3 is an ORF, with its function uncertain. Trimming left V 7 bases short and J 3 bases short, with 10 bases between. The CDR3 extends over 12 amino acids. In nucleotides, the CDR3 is TGTGCCAGAGGTCGACAGGACACTGAAGCTTTCTTT. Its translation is CARGRQDTEAFF.

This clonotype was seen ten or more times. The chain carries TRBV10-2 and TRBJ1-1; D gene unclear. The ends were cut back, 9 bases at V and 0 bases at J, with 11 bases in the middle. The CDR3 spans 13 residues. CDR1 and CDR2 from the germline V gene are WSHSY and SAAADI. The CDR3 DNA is TGCGCCAGTCATATGACTATGAACACTGAAGCTTTCTTT. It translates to CASHMTMNTEAFF.

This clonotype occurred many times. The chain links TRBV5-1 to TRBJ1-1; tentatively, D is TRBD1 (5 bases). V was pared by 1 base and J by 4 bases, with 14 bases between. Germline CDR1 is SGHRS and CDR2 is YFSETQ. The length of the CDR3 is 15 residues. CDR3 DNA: TGCGCCAGCAGCTTGACCCCGGAGGGGAGCACTGAAGCTTTCTTT. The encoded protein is CASSLTPEGSTEAFF.

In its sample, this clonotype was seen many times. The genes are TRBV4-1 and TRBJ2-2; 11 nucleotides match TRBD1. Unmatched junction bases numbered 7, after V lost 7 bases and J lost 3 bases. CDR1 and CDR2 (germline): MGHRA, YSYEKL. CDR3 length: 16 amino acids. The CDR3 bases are TGCGCCAGCACCTCCGGGACAGGGGGTTACACCGGGGAGCTGTTTTTT. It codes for CASTSGTGGYTGELFF.

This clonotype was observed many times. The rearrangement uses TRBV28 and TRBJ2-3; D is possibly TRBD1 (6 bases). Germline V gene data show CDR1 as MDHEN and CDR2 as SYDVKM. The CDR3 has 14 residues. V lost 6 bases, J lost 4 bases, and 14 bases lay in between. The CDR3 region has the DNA TGTGCCAGCAGACCACGAGGGGGATCAGATACGCAGTATTTT. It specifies CASRPRGGSDTQYF.

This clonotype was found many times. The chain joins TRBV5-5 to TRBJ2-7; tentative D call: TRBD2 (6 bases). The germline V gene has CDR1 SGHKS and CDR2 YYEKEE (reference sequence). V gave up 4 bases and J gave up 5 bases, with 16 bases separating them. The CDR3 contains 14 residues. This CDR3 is CASSPWGVINEQYF. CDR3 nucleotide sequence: TGTGCCAGCAGCCCCTGGGGGGTCATCAACGAGCAGTACTTC. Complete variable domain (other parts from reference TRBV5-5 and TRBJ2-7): DAGVTQSPTHLIKTRGQQVTLRCSPISGHKSVSWYQQVLGQGPQFIFQYYEKEERGRGNFPDRFSARQFPNYSSELNVNALLLGDSALYLCASSPWGVINEQYFGPGTRLTVT.

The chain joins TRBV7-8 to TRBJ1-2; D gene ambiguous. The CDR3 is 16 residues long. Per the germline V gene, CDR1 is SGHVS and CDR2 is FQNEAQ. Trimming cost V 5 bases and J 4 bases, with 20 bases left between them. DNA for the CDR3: TGTGCCAGCAGCCAATTAAGTTTATCACTGTCCTATGGCTACACCTTC. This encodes CASSQLSLSLSYGYTF.

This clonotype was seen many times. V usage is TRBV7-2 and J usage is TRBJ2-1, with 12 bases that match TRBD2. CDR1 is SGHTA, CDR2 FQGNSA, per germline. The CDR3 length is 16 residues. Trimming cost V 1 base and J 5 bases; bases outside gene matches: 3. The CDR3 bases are TGTGCCAGCAGCTTAGGGCTAGCGGGAGGGGACAATGAGCAGTTCTTC. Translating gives CASSLGLAGGDNEQFF.

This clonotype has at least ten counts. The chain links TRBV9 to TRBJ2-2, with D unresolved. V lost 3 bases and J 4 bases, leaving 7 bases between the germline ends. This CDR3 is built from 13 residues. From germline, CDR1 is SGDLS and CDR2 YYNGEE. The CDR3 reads CASSAGFTGELFF. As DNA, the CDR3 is TGTGCCAGCAGCGCAGGATTCACCGGGGAGCTGTTTTTT.

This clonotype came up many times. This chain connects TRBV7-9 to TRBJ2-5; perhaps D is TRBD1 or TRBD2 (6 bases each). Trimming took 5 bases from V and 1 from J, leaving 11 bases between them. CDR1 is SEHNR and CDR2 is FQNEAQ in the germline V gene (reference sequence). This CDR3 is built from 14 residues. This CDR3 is CASSTGGPQETQYF. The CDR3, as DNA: TGTGCCAGCAGCACTGGGGGGCCCCAAGAGACCCAGTACTTC.

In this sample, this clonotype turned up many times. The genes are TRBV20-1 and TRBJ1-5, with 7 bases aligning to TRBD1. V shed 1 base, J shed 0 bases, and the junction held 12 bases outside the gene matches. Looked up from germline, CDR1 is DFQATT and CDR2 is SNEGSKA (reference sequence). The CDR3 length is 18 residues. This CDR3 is CSARVQGGYDYSNQPQHF. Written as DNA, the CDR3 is TGCAGTGCTAGAGTTCAGGGGGGATACGATTATAGCAATCAGCCCCAGCATTTT.

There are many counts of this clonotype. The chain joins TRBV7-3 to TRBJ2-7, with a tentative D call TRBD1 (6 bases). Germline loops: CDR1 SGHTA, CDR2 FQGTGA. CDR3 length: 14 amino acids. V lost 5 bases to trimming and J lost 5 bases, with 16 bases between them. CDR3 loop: CASSDTGTTDEQYF. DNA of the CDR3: TGTGCCAGCAGCGATACCGGGACAACTGACGAGCAGTACTTC. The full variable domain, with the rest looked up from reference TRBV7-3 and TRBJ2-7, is GAGVSQTPSNKVTEKGKYVELRCDPISGHTALYWYRQSLGQGPEFLIYFQGTGAADDSGLPNDRFFAVRPEGSVSTLKIQRTERGDSAVYLCASSDTGTTDEQYFGPGTRLTVT.

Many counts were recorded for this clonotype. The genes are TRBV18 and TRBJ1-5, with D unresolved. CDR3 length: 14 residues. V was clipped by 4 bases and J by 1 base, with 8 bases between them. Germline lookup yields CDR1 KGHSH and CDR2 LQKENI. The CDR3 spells CASSLSRSNQPQHF. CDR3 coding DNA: TGTGCCAGCTCACTAAGTCGGAGCAATCAGCCCCAGCATTTT. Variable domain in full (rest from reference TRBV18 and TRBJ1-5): NAGVMQNPRHLVRRRGQEARLRCSPMKGHSHVYWYRQLPEEGLKFMVYLQKENIIDESGMPKERFSAEFPKEGPSILRIQQVVRGDSAAYFCASSLSRSNQPQHFGDGTRLSIL.

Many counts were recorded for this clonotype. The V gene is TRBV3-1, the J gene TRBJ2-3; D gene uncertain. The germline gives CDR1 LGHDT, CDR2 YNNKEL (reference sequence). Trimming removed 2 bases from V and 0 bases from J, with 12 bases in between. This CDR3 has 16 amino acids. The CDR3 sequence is CASSQPYLGSTDTQYF. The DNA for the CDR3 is TGTGCCAGCAGCCAACCGTACTTGGGGAGCACAGATACGCAGTATTTT.

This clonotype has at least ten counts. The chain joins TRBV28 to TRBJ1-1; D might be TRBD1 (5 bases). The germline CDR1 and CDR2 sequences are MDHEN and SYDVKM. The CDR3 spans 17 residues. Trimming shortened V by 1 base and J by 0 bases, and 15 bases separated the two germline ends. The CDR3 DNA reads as TGTGCCAGCAGTTTATTGGGGGGAGGCGCCATGAACACTGAAGCTTTCTTT. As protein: CASSLLGGGAMNTEAFF. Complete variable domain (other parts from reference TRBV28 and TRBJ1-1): DVKVTQSSRYLVKRTGEKVFLECVQDMDHENMFWYRQDPGLGLRLIYFSYDVKMKEKGDIPEGYSVSREKKERFSLILESASTNQTSMYLCASSLLGGGAMNTEAFFGQGTRLTVV.

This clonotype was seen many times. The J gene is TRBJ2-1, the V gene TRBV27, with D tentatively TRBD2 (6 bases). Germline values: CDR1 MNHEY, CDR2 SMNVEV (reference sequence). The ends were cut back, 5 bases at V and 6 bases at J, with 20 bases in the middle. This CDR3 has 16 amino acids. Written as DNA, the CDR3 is TGTGCCAGCAGTCACGATAGGAGGGCCGGGGGCAATGAGCAGTTCTTC. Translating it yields CASSHDRRAGGNEQFF.

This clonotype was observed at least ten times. The CDR3 DNA reads TGTGCCAGCAGTTTTGTTAATCAGCCCCAGCATTTT. Translation: CASSFVNQPQHF. The V call is TRBV27, the J call TRBJ1-5; D is unclear. CDR3 length: 12 residues. In germline, CDR1 is MNHEY, CDR2 SMNVEV (reference sequence). Trimming removed 3 bases at V and 4 bases at J, with 4 bases between.

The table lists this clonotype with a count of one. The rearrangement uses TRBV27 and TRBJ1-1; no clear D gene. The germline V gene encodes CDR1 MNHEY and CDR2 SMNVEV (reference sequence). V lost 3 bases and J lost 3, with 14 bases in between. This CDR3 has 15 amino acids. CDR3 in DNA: TGTGCCAGCAGTTTTCTAGGGCCTAGTTACACTGAAGCTTTCTTT. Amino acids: CASSFLGPSYTEAFF.

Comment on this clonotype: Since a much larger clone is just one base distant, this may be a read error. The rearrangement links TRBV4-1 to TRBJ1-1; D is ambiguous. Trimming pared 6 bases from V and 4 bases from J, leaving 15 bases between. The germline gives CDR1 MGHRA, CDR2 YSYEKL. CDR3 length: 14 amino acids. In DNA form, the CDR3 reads TGCGCCAGCAGGGGTCCCTTAATGATCACTGAAGCTTTCTTT. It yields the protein CASRGPLMITEAFF.

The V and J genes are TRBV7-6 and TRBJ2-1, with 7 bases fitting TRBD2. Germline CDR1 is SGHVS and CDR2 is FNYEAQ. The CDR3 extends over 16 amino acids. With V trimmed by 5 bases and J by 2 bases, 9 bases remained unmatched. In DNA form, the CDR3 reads TGTGCCAGCAGCACCCAAGCCGGGAGGACCTACAATGAGCAGTTCTTC. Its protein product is CASSTQAGRTYNEQFF.